This T cell receptor (beta chain) came from a study of T cells expressing NK-cell markers. Study results and limitations: The CD3+CD56-NKG2C+ fraction was also led by these clonotypes in several donors.

The CDR3 covers 16 residues. In germline, CDR1 is MNHNS, CDR2 SASEGT. As concerns this clonotype: The antigen is not known.

Using the 5' RACE reads, TCRdb records one entry per CDR3 protein without DNA. The sample holds about 260,000 distinct CDR3 sequences. The chain links TRBV6-1 to TRBJ1-5. The sample taken for sequencing was blood T cells: a sorted CD56 or NKG2C T cell subset, CD4+ or CD8+ T cells, or bulk PBMC T cells (not recorded which). The sequence was collected from a man in his late teens or twenties in good health. CDR3 sequence reads: CASSVTERHSNQPQHF.